This T cell receptor beta chain was sequenced in a study of shared clonotypes between healthy human individuals. The V segment lost 4 bases and the J segment 5 bases; nucleotides outside the gene matches: 12. Per germline, CDR1 SGHRS and CDR2 YFSETQ. The CDR3 has 16 amino acids. All donors were Caucasian adults living in Nashville, Tennessee. The replicate PCRs on unsorted PBMC were given 250 to 300 ng DNA, which is tens of thousands of T cell genomes. TCRdb keeps only in-frame clones here, not all; method: immunoSEQ multiplex PCR. The sample lists fewer than 600,000 clones, roughly 79% seen once, with more than 10% in the top ten. Comments on this clone: Its antigen remains unknown.

Overall study results and limits: The authors expected sequencing depth to affect clonotype sharing among donors.

Sequencing was performed on PBMCs. The TCR comes from a woman in her forties in good health. Some clones in this sample may be carry-over from other donors' samples. V is TRBV5-1 and J is TRBJ2-5; 9 bases align to TRBD2. The CDR3 DNA reads as TGCGCCAGCAGCCCCCCTAATCTCGCGGGAGGGGAGACCCAGTACTTC. Its protein is CASSPPNLAGGETQYF.